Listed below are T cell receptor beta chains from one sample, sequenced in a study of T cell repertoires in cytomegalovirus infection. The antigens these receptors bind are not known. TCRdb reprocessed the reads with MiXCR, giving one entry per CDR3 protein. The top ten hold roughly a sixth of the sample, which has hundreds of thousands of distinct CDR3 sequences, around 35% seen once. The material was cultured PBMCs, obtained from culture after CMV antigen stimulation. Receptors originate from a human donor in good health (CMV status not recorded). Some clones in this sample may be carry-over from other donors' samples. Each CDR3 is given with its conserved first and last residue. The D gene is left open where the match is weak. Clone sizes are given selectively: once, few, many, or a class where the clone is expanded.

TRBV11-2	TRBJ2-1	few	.	CASTSLGGYNEQFF	TGTGCCAGCACCTCTTTGGGCGGCTACAATGAGCAGTTCTTC
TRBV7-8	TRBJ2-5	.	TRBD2	CASSLGFASGRFGGETQYF	TGTGCCAGCAGCTTAGGTTTTGCTAGCGGGAGGTTCGGCGGAGAGACCCAGTACTTC
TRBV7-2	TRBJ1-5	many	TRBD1	CASSVRQGNNQPQHF	TGTGCCAGCAGCGTCCGACAGGGGAACAACCAGCCCCAGCATTTT
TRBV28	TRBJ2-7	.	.	CASSFMGGEQYF	TGTGCCAGCAGTTTTATGGGAGGCGAGCAGTACTTC
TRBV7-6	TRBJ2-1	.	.	CASSPPFPANEQFF	TGTGCCAGCAGCCCCCCTTTCCCTGCCAATGAGCAGTTCTTC
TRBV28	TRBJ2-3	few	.	CASSTRRGGTDTQYF	TGTGCCAGCAGTACCAGGAGGGGAGGCACAGATACGCAGTATTTT
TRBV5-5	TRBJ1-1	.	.	CASSLWRGMGTEAFF	TGTGCCAGCAGCTTGTGGCGGGGGATGGGGACTGAAGCTTTCTTT
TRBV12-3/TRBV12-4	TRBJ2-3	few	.	CASSFGLVSDTQYF	TGTGCCAGCAGTTTCGGGCTAGTTTCAGATACGCAGTATTTT
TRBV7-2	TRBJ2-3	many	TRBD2	CASISRTSGNTDTQYF	TGTGCCAGCATCTCCCGGACTAGCGGGAACACAGATACGCAGTATTTT
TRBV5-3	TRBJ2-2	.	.	CASSSIGTGELFF	TGTGCCAGCAGCTCTATAGGCACCGGGGAGCTGTTTTTT
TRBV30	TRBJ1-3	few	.	CAWRQLPGNTIYF	TGTGCCTGGAGACAGCTCCCTGGAAACACCATATATTTT
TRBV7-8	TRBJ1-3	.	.	CASSPYRVVPPSSGNTIYF	TGTGCCAGCAGCCCCTATAGGGTCGTACCCCCTTCCTCTGGAAACACCATATATTTT
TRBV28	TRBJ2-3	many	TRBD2	CASSSLAGTDTQYF	TGTGCCAGCAGTTCGTTAGCGGGAACAGATACGCAGTATTTT
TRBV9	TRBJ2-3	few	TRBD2	CASSLWTSGSQDTQYF	TGTGCCAGCAGCCTATGGACTAGCGGGAGCCAGGATACGCAGTATTTT
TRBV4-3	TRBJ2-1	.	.	CASSQEGRGWNEQFF	TGCGCCAGCAGCCAAGAAGGCAGGGGTTGGAATGAGCAGTTCTTC
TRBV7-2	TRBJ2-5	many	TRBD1	CASSDGQGTETQYF	TGTGCCAGCAGCGATGGACAGGGAACAGAGACCCAGTACTTC
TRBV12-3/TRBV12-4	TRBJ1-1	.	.	CASRDDLNTEAFF	TGTGCCAGCAGGGACGATCTGAACACTGAAGCTTTCTTT
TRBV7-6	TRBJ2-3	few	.	CASSLALTGWTDTQYF	TGTGCCAGCAGCTTAGCGCTCACAGGGTGGACAGATACGCAGTATTTT
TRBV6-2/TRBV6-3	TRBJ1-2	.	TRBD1	CASSPPGQAVHGYTF	TGTGCCAGCAGTCCCCCGGGACAGGCAGTTCATGGCTACACCTTC
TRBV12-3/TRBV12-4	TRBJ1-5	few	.	CASTQQGEPQHF	TGTGCCAGCACCCAACAAGGGGAGCCCCAGCATTTT
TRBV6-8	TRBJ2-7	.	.	CASSHLIGGEQYF	TGTGCCAGCAGTCACCTTATTGGGGGAGAGCAGTACTTC
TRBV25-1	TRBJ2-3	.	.	CASSESVGGPTDTQYF	TGTGCCAGCAGTGAATCGGTCGGGGGACCCACAGATACGCAGTATTTT
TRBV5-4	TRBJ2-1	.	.	CASSGDTNNEQFF	TGTGCCAGCAGCGGTGACACAAACAATGAGCAGTTCTTC
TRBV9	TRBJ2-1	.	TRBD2	CASSVQASGGNEQFF	TGTGCCAGCAGCGTGCAGGCTAGCGGGGGAAATGAGCAGTTCTTC
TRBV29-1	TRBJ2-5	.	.	CSVSIETQYF	TGCAGCGTTAGCATCGAGACCCAGTACTTC
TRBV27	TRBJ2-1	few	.	CASSLYARNSYNEQFF	TGTGCCAGCAGTTTATACGCGCGGAACTCCTACAATGAGCAGTTCTTC
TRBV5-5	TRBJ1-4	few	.	CASSLSGTPTNEKLFF	TGTGCCAGCAGCTTATCAGGGACACCAACTAATGAAAAACTGTTTTTT
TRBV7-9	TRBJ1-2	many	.	CANAPGGADGYTF	TGTGCCAACGCCCCTGGGGGGGCCGATGGCTACACCTTC
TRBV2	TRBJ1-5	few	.	CASSDSQWGNQPQHF	TGTGCCAGCAGTGACTCACAGTGGGGCAATCAGCCCCAGCATTTT
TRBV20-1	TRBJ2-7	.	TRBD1	CSASRTGPPYEQYF	TGCAGTGCGAGCCGGACAGGGCCTCCCTACGAGCAGTACTTC
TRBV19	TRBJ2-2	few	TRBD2	CASSILAGARNTGELFF	TGTGCCAGTAGTATACTAGCGGGAGCTAGGAACACCGGGGAGCTGTTTTTT
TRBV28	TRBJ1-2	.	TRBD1	CASSLTGVNTF	TGTGCCAGCAGTTTGACAGGGGTTAACACCTTC
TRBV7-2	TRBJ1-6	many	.	CASSSQKGGNSPLHF	TGTGCCAGCAGCTCGCAGAAGGGTGGAAATTCACCCCTCCACTTT
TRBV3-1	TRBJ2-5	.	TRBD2	CASSQDVTSGAQETQYF	TGTGCCAGCAGCCAAGATGTGACTAGCGGGGCACAAGAGACCCAGTACTTC
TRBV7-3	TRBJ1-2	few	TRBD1	CASSSQGNGGYTF	TGTGCCAGCAGCTCACAGGGGAACGGTGGCTACACCTTC